This T cell receptor (beta chain) was obtained from a study of OX40 agonist ivuxolimab in advanced cancers. Regarding the study as a whole: Dosing at 0.1 to 3.0 mg/kg was accompanied by clonal expansion of CD4+ and CD8+ blood T cells by week 6. Among expanded peripheral T cells, antigen specificity went undetermined.

Germline loops: CDR1 SGHTA, CDR2 FQGNSA. Germline trimming cut 5 bases from V and 4 bases from J; bases unmatched to any gene: 4. The CDR3 is made up of 15 amino acids. Concerning this clone itself: Its antigen is undetermined.

Some clones are missing from TCRdb's copy, which holds only in-frame ones; the method was immunoSEQ multiplex PCR. The sample contains around 80,000 clones, less than 90% of which appear only once. This chain connects TRBV7-2 to TRBJ2-3; 12 nucleotides agree with TRBD2. The clonotype was recovered from an adult with an advanced solid tumor such as melanoma, head and neck, liver or kidney cancer. The source was CD4+ or CD8+ T cells sorted from blood, collected in a trial of the OX40 agonist ivuxolimab. The CDR3 nucleotides read TGTGCCAGCAGCCACGGACTAGCGGGGCCAGATACGCAGTATTTT. This translates into CASSHGLAGPDTQYF.